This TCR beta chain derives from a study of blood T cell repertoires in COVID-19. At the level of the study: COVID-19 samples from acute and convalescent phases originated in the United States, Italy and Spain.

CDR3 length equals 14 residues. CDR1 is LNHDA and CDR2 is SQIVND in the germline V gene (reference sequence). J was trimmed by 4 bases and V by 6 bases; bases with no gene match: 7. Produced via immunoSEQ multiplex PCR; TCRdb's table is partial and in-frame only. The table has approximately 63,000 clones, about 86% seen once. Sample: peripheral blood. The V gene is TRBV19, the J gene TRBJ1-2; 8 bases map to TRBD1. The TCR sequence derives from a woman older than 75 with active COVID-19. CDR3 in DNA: TGTGCCAGTAGCTCATCAGGGGGCCTCTATGGCTACACCTTC. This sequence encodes CASSSSGGLYGYTF.